This is a list of T cell receptor beta chains from one sample in a study of T cells in Graves' hyperthyroidism and ophthalmopathy. A single record per CDR3 protein comes from TCRdb applying MiXCR to the multiplex PCR reads. The sample shows fewer than 250,000 distinct CDR3 sequences, 15% to 20% of them seen only once. Sequences were obtained from blood. The receptor source for this set is a man aged 50 to 60 with Graves' hyperthyroidism. Each CDR3 is given with its conserved first and last residue. Each record gives: V gene, clone size, J gene, D gene, CDR3 DNA, CDR3 protein. D genes are given only for firm matches. For some rows the clone size is stated as once, few or many, or as a class when expanded; others skip it.

V gene: TRBV28
clone size: many
J gene: TRBJ2-3
D gene: -
CDR3 DNA: TGTGCCAGCGGGCCCCAACGCGGGAGCACAGATACGCAGTATTTT
CDR3 protein: CASGPQRGSTDTQYF

V gene: TRBV11-2
clone size: many
J gene: TRBJ1-1
D gene: TRBD1
CDR3 DNA: TGTGCCAGCAGCAGACAGGGAGGGGAGAACACTGAAGCTTTCTTT
CDR3 protein: CASSRQGGENTEAFF

V gene: TRBV29-1
clone size: many
J gene: TRBJ2-3
D gene: TRBD2
CDR3 DNA: TGCAGCGTTGAGCGGGGGGTACGGTCAGATACGCAGTATTTT
CDR3 protein: CSVERGVRSDTQYF

V gene: TRBV29-1
clone size: many
J gene: TRBJ2-1
D gene: -
CDR3 DNA: TGCAGCGTTGTCGAAGCTAGCGCCAATGAGCAGTTCTTC
CDR3 protein: CSVVEASANEQFF

V gene: TRBV12-3/TRBV12-4
clone size: many
J gene: TRBJ2-2
D gene: TRBD2
CDR3 DNA: TGTGCCAGCAGGGAGCGGGAGTTCAACACCGGGGAGCTGTTTTTT
CDR3 protein: CASREREFNTGELFF

V gene: TRBV19
clone size: -
J gene: TRBJ2-3
D gene: TRBD2
CDR3 DNA: TGTGCCAGTAGTATACTAGCGGGAGGGATCACAGATACGCAGTATTTT
CDR3 protein: CASSILAGGITDTQYF

V gene: TRBV28
clone size: many
J gene: TRBJ2-7
D gene: TRBD2
CDR3 DNA: TGTGCCAGCAGCAAGCGGACTAGTTACGAGCAGTACTTC
CDR3 protein: CASSKRTSYEQYF

V gene: TRBV7-2
clone size: -
J gene: TRBJ1-5
D gene: -
CDR3 DNA: TGTGCCAGCAGCCGGGGGAGGGATGGTCAGCCCCAGCATTTT
CDR3 protein: CASSRGRDGQPQHF

V gene: TRBV7-2
clone size: many
J gene: TRBJ2-7
D gene: TRBD2
CDR3 DNA: TGTGCCAGCAGCTTACGGGCGGGAGGCTCCTACGAGCAGTACTTC
CDR3 protein: CASSLRAGGSYEQYF

V gene: TRBV27
clone size: many
J gene: TRBJ2-7
D gene: -
CDR3 DNA: TGTGCCAGCAGACCGGGTCCAAGCTCCTACGAGCAGTACTTC
CDR3 protein: CASRPGPSSYEQYF

V gene: TRBV5-1
clone size: -
J gene: TRBJ2-1
D gene: -
CDR3 DNA: TGCGCCAGCAGCCCTGGAGGGGCAGGGGGGCTAGTTGAGCAGTTCTTC
CDR3 protein: CASSPGGAGGLVEQFF

V gene: TRBV9
clone size: many
J gene: TRBJ1-1
D gene: -
CDR3 DNA: TGTGCCAGCAGCGTAGATGCGGGCAGATGGACTGAAGCTTTCTTT
CDR3 protein: CASSVDAGRWTEAFF

V gene: TRBV7-9
clone size: many
J gene: TRBJ2-4
D gene: TRBD2
CDR3 DNA: TGTGCCAGCAGTCGGGGACTAGCAAACATTCAGTACTTC
CDR3 protein: CASSRGLANIQYF

V gene: TRBV5-1
clone size: many
J gene: TRBJ2-3
D gene: TRBD2
CDR3 DNA: TGCGCCAGCAGCTTCACCCTAGGACTAGCGGGAGGGTCGAGCACAGATACGCAGTATTTT
CDR3 protein: CASSFTLGLAGGSSTDTQYF

V gene: TRBV6-1
clone size: many
J gene: TRBJ2-5
D gene: -
CDR3 DNA: TGTGCCAGCAGTCCCGGTGGCCAGACCCAGTACTTC
CDR3 protein: CASSPGGQTQYF

V gene: TRBV7-2
clone size: -
J gene: TRBJ2-7
D gene: TRBD2
CDR3 DNA: TGTGCCAGCAGCTATTGGACTAGCGGGAGATTTCACGAGCAGTACTTC
CDR3 protein: CASSYWTSGRFHEQYF

V gene: TRBV30
clone size: many
J gene: TRBJ2-7
D gene: -
CDR3 DNA: TGTGCCTGGTCTCTAGAATCGGGAGAGCAGTACTTC
CDR3 protein: CAWSLESGEQYF

V gene: TRBV2
clone size: many
J gene: TRBJ1-1
D gene: TRBD1
CDR3 DNA: TGTGCCAGCAGGGAGGACAGGGGGTGGAACACTGAAGCTTTCTTT
CDR3 protein: CASREDRGWNTEAFF

V gene: TRBV28
clone size: -
J gene: TRBJ1-5
D gene: TRBD1
CDR3 DNA: TGTGCCAGCAGGCGAACAGGGGTAAGCAATCAGCCCCAGCATTTT
CDR3 protein: CASRRTGVSNQPQHF

V gene: TRBV10-1
clone size: many
J gene: TRBJ1-1
D gene: TRBD1
CDR3 DNA: TGCGCCAGCAGTCGGACAGGTGCTGGTGAAGCTTTCTTT
CDR3 protein: CASSRTGAGEAFF

V gene: TRBV6-2/TRBV6-3
clone size: -
J gene: TRBJ1-2
D gene: -
CDR3 DNA: TGTGCCAGCAGTTACTCGATGCGGGGGTACTATGGCTACACCTTC
CDR3 protein: CASSYSMRGYYGYTF

V gene: TRBV12-3/TRBV12-4
clone size: many
J gene: TRBJ1-1
D gene: -
CDR3 DNA: TGTGCCAGCAGTTTGGGGGGAGGGAACACTGAAGCTTTCTTT
CDR3 protein: CASSLGGGNTEAFF

V gene: TRBV29-1
clone size: -
J gene: TRBJ2-1
D gene: TRBD2
CDR3 DNA: TGCAGCGTGCAACTAGCGGGAACGTACAATGAGCAGTCCTTC
CDR3 protein: CSVQLAGTYNEQSF

V gene: TRBV5-1
clone size: -
J gene: TRBJ1-4
D gene: -
CDR3 DNA: TGCGCCAGCAGCACCGAACCGGGATCGGCTAATGAAAAACTGGTTTTT
CDR3 protein: CASSTEPGSANEKLVF

V gene: TRBV27
clone size: many
J gene: TRBJ2-3
D gene: TRBD2
CDR3 DNA: TGTGCCAGCAGTTTACTGGCGGGGGTTGGGCGGGCTAGCACAGATACGCAGTATTTT
CDR3 protein: CASSLLAGVGRASTDTQYF

V gene: TRBV7-9
clone size: -
J gene: TRBJ2-3
D gene: TRBD2
CDR3 DNA: TGTGCCAGCAGCCGGCTAGCGGGAGAGGTTACGCAGTATTTT
CDR3 protein: CASSRLAGEVTQYF

V gene: TRBV24-1
clone size: few
J gene: TRBJ2-1
D gene: -
CDR3 DNA: TGTGCCACCAGTGAGCCAGGGGAGAATGAGCAGTTCTTC
CDR3 protein: CATSEPGENEQFF

V gene: TRBV28
clone size: many
J gene: TRBJ2-3
D gene: -
CDR3 DNA: TGTGCCAGCAGTTTATCCCCAGATACGCAGTATTTT
CDR3 protein: CASSLSPDTQYF

V gene: TRBV10-3
clone size: few
J gene: TRBJ2-2
D gene: TRBD1
CDR3 DNA: TGTGCCGTGACAGGGGGCCTGACCGGGGAGCTGTTTTTT
CDR3 protein: CAVTGGLTGELFF

V gene: TRBV11-2
clone size: -
J gene: TRBJ2-7
D gene: -
CDR3 DNA: TGTGCCAGCAGGAGTGTAAGGGGGGGCATCGAGCAGTACTTC
CDR3 protein: CASRSVRGGIEQYF

V gene: TRBV6-1
clone size: few
J gene: TRBJ1-3
D gene: TRBD1
CDR3 DNA: TGTGCCAGCGGGAGGACAGGGGAGCCTGGAAACACCATATATTTT
CDR3 protein: CASGRTGEPGNTIYF

V gene: TRBV7-9
clone size: -
J gene: TRBJ2-1
D gene: -
CDR3 DNA: TGTGCCAGCAGTCTAGGGGACTCGGGCGGGTTCTTC
CDR3 protein: CASSLGDSGGFF

V gene: TRBV12-3/TRBV12-4
clone size: few
J gene: TRBJ1-5
D gene: -
CDR3 DNA: TGTGCCAGCACCCGGGGTGGGCATCAGCCCCAGCATTTT
CDR3 protein: CASTRGGHQPQHF

V gene: TRBV28
clone size: -
J gene: TRBJ2-7
D gene: -
CDR3 DNA: TGTGCCAGCAGCCTACATCATCCCCGGTTGGAGCAGTACTTC
CDR3 protein: CASSLHHPRLEQYF

V gene: TRBV4-1
clone size: few
J gene: TRBJ2-1
D gene: -
CDR3 DNA: TGCGCCAGCAGCCACCTAGGTCGAAATGAGCAGTTCTTC
CDR3 protein: CASSHLGRNEQFF

V gene: TRBV27
clone size: many
J gene: TRBJ1-1
D gene: -
CDR3 DNA: TGTGCCAGCAGTACGACCGGGACTGGTGAAGCTTTCTTT
CDR3 protein: CASSTTGTGEAFF

V gene: TRBV11-3
clone size: few
J gene: TRBJ1-1
D gene: -
CDR3 DNA: TGTGCCAGCAGCTTTTTGGGTGAAGCTTTCTTT
CDR3 protein: CASSFLGEAFF

V gene: TRBV2
clone size: many
J gene: TRBJ2-1
D gene: TRBD2
CDR3 DNA: TGTGCCAGCAGCGATCCCGGGACTAGCGGGATCGTAAATGAGCAGTTCTTC
CDR3 protein: CASSDPGTSGIVNEQFF

V gene: TRBV27
clone size: many
J gene: TRBJ1-2
D gene: -
CDR3 DNA: TGTGCCAGCAGTTCTACGACGGGCCTACACTACTATGGCTACACCTTC
CDR3 protein: CASSSTTGLHYYGYTF

V gene: TRBV9
clone size: many
J gene: TRBJ2-3
D gene: -
CDR3 DNA: TGTGCCAGCAGCCCCCGACTCACAGATACGCAGTATTTT
CDR3 protein: CASSPRLTDTQYF

V gene: TRBV5-1
clone size: -
J gene: TRBJ1-2
D gene: -
CDR3 DNA: TGCGCCAGCAGCGTCCCAGGGGCCCCTAACTATGGCTACACCTTC
CDR3 protein: CASSVPGAPNYGYTF